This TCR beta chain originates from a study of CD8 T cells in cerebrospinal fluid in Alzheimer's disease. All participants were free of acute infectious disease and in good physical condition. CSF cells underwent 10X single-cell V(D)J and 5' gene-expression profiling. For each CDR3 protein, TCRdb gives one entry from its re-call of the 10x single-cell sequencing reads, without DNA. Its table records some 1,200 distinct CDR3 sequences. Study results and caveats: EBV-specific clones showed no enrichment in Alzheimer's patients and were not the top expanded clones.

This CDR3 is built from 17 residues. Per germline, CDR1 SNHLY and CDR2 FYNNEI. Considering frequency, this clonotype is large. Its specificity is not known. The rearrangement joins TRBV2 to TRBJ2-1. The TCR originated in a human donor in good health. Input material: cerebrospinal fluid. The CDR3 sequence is CASKFSLAIGSYNEQFF.